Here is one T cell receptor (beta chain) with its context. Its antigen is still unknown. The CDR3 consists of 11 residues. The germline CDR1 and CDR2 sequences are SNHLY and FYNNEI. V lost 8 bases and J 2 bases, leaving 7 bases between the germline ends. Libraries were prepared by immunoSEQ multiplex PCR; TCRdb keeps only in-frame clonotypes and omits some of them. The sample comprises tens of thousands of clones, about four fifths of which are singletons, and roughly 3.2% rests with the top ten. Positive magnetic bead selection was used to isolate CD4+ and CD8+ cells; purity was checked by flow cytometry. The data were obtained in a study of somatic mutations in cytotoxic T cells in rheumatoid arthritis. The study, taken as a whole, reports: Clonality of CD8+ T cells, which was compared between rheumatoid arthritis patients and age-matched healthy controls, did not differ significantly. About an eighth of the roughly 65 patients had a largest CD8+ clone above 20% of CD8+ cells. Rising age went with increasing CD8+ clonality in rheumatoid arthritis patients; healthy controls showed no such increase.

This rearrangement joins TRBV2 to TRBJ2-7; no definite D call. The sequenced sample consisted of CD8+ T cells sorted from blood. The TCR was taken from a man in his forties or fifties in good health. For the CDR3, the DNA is TGTGCCAGCGCGGATACCTACGAGCAGTACTTC. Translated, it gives CASADTYEQYF.